These 6 T cell receptor beta chains were sequenced from one sample in a study of T cell repertoires in cytomegalovirus infection. TCRdb re-called the reads through MiXCR, storing one row per CDR3 protein. This sample has 600,000 to 700,000 distinct CDR3 sequences, with about 30% found just once. These receptors are not linked to any known antigen. Here the sequenced sample was cultured PBMCs, taken from culture after CMV antigen stimulation. These receptors all stem from a human donor in good health (CMV status not recorded). Some clones in this sample may be carry-over from other donors' samples.

This clonotype was detected a few times. The chain joins TRBV7-8 to TRBJ1-2; D is unclear. V lost 0 bases, J lost 4 bases, and 9 bases lay in between. The CDR3 covers 14 residues. Germline-derived CDR1 and CDR2 are SGHVS and FQNEAQ. CDR3 in amino acids: CASSLARLPYGYTF. Written as DNA, the CDR3 is TGTGCCAGCAGCTTAGCCCGACTCCCCTATGGCTACACCTTC.

This clonotype has more than one count but fewer than ten. The V call is TRBV15, the J call TRBJ1-2, with TRBD1 matching over 7 bases. Per the germline V gene, CDR1 is LNHNV and CDR2 is YYDKDF (reference sequence). CDR3 size: 14 residues. V dropped 0 bases and J dropped 6; count of bases not matched to a gene: 4. The CDR3: CATSRDHTGDGYTF. In nucleotides, the CDR3 is TGTGCCACCAGCAGAGATCACACAGGGGATGGCTACACCTTC. Using reference TRBV15 and TRBJ1-2 for the parts outside the CDR3, the full variable domain is DAMVIQNPRYQVTQFGKPVTLSCSQTLNHNVMYWYQQKSSQAPKLLFHYYDKDFNNEADTPDNFQSRRPNTSFCFLDIRSPGLGDTAMYLCATSRDHTGDGYTFGSGTRLTVV.

Points on this clonotype: This may stem from a read error, because a much larger clone lies one nucleotide away. Since the CDR3 does not end with the conserved phenylalanine or tryptophan, this likely comes from a read error. The rearrangement joins TRBV28 to TRBJ1-5; unclear D gene. Trimming took 2 bases from V and 5 from J, leaving 10 bases between them. The germline gives CDR1 MDHEN, CDR2 SYDVKM. CDR3 length equals 14 residues. The CDR3 is CASSLGRRDQPQHL. The CDR3 coding sequence is TGTGCCAGCAGTTTAGGGAGAAGGGATCAGCCCCAGCATTTA.

This chain links TRBV5-6 with TRBJ1-1, with D tentatively TRBD1 (5 bases). The CDR3 sequence is 16 residues long. From germline, CDR1 is SGHDT and CDR2 YYEEEE. V dropped 1 base and J dropped 0 bases, with 13 bases sitting between them. The CDR3 reads CASSLRFGTMNTEAFF. DNA for the CDR3: TGTGCCAGCAGCTTGCGGTTTGGGACCATGAACACTGAAGCTTTCTTT. Full variable domain (outside the CDR3, taken from reference TRBV5-6 and TRBJ1-1): DAGVTQSPTHLIKTRGQQVTLRCSPKSGHDTVSWYQQALGQGPQFIFQYYEEEERQRGNFPDRFSGHQFPNYSSELNVNALLLGDSALYLCASSLRFGTMNTEAFFGQGTRLTVV.

There are many counts of this clonotype. This chain links TRBV7-2 with TRBJ2-3; TRBD2 might be the D (5 bases). This CDR3 has 15 residues. V was cut by 5 bases and J by 4 bases, with 16 bases left in between. Germline CDR1 is SGHTA and CDR2 is FQGNSA. The CDR3 DNA reads TGTGCCAGCAGCCGCGACCTCCCCGGGGCAGATACGCAGTATTTT. It yields the protein CASSRDLPGADTQYF.

This clonotype was recorded at least ten times. The chain combines TRBV7-2 with TRBJ1-2; 7 bases match TRBD1. V was clipped by 5 bases and J by 8 bases; unmatched bases: 8. The CDR3 has 13 residues. Per the germline V gene, CDR1 is SGHTA and CDR2 is FQGNSA. The CDR3 DNA follows: TGTGCCAGCAGCGCAGGGACAGCCCGGGGCTACACCTTC. Translation gives CASSAGTARGYTF.